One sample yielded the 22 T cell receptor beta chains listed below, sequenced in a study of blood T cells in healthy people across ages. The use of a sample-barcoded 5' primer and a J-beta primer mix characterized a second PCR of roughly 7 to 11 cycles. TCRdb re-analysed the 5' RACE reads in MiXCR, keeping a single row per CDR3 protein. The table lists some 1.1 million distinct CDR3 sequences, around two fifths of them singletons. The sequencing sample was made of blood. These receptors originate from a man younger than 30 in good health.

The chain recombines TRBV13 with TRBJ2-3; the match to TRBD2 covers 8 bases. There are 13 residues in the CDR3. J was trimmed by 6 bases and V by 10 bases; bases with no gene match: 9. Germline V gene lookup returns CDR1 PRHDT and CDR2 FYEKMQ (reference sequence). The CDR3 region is CATSGLGSDTQYF. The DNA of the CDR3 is TGTGCCACGTCGGGACTAGGGAGTGATACGCAGTATTTT.

The CDR3 sequence: CASSLDSGDSYEQYF. Written as DNA, the CDR3 is TGTGCCAGCAGTTTAGACAGCGGGGATTCCTACGAGCAGTACTTC. V is TRBV12-3 or TRBV12-4 and J is TRBJ2-7; TRBD2 aligns across 7 bases. V was pared by 1 base and J by 1 base, with 4 bases of the junction left unmatched. The CDR3 length is 15 residues.

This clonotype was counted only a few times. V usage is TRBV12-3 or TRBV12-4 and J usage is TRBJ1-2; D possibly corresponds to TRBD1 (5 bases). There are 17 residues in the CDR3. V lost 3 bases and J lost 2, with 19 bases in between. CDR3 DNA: TGTGCCAGCAGTTTTTTATTTGGGGGAGGGCGAAACTATGGCTACACCTTC. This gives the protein CASSFLFGGGRNYGYTF.

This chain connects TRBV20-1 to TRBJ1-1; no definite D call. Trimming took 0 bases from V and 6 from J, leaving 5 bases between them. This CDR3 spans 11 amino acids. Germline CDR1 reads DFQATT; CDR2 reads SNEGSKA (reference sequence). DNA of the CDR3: TGCAGTGCTAGAGATCCCCCTGAAGCTTTCTTT. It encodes CSARDPPEAFF.

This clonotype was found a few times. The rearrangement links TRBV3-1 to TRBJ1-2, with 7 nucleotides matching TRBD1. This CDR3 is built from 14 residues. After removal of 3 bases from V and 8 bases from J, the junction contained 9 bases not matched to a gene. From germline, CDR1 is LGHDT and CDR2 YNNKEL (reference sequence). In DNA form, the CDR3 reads TGTGCCAGCAGCCAGCCCCAGGGGGTGGGGGGCTACACCTTC. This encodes CASSQPQGVGGYTF.

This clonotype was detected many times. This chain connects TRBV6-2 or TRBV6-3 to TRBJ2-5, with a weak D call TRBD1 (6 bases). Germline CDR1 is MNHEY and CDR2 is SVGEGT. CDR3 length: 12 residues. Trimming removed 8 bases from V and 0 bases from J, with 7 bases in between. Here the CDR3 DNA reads TGTGCCAGCGGACAGTACCAAGAGACCCAGTACTTC. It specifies CASGQYQETQYF.

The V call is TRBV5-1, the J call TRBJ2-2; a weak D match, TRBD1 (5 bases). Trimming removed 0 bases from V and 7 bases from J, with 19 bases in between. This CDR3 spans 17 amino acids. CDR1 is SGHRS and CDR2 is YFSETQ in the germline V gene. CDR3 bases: TGCGCCAGCAGCTTGGTTGTGGTGGACCCAGGGAACGGGGAGCTGTTTTTT. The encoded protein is CASSLVVVDPGNGELFF. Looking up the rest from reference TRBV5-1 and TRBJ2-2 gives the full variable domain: KAGVTQTPRYLIKTRGQQVTLSCSPISGHRSVSWYQQTPGQGLQFLFEYFSETQRNKGNFPGRFSGRQFSNSRSEMNVSTLELGDSALYLCASSLVVVDPGNGELFFGEGSRLTVL.

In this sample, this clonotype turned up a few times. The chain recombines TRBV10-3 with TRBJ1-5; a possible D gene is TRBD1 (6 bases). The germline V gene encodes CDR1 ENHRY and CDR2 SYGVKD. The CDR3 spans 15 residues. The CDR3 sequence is CASDPGGLIDQPQHF. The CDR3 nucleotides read TGTGCTTCCGACCCCGGGGGGCTTATCGATCAGCCCCAGCATTTT.

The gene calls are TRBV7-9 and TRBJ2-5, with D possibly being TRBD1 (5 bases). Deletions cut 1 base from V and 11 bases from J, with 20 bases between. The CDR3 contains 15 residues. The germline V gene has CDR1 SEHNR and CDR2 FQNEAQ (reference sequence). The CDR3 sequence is CASSLEGVHTNEQYF. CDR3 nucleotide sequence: TGTGCCAGCAGCTTAGAAGGGGTACATACAAATGAGCAGTACTTC.

CDR3 protein: CASSLGWASGANVLTF. The DNA of the CDR3 is TGTGCCAGCAGCTTGGGTTGGGCCTCTGGGGCCAACGTCCTGACTTTC. The V gene is TRBV5-5, the J gene TRBJ2-6; no clear D gene. Germline-derived CDR1 and CDR2 are SGHKS and YYEKEE (reference sequence). V lost 0 bases to trimming and J lost 0 bases, with 7 bases between them. CDR3 length equals 16 residues. The full variable domain, rest sourced from reference TRBV5-5 and TRBJ2-6, is DAGVTQSPTHLIKTRGQQVTLRCSPISGHKSVSWYQQVLGQGPQFIFQYYEKEERGRGNFPDRFSARQFPNYSSELNVNALLLGDSALYLCASSLGWASGANVLTFGAGSRLTVL.

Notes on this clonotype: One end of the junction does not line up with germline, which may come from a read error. This CDR3 reads CSARLQGSSYEQYF. In nucleotides, the CDR3 is TGCAGTGCTAGACTGCAGGGAAGCTCCTATGAGCAGTACTTC. V usage is TRBV20-1 and J usage is TRBJ2-7; D perhaps matches TRBD1 (5 bases). CDR1 is DFQATT and CDR2 is SNEGSKA in the germline V gene (reference sequence). The CDR3 totals 14 residues.

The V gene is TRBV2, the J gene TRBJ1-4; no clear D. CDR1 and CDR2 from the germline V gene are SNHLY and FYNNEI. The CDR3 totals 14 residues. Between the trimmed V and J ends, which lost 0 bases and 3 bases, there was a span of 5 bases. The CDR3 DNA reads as TGTGCCAGCAGTGAAGCGCGGGCTAATGAAAAACTGTTTTTT. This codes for CASSEARANEKLFF.

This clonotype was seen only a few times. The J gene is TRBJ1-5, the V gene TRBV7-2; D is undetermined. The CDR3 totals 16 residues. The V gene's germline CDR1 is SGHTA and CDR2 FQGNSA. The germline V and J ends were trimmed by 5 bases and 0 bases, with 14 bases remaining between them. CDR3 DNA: TGTGCCAGCAGCCAAGGCCCAGAATATAGCAATCAGCCCCAGCATTTT. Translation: CASSQGPEYSNQPQHF.

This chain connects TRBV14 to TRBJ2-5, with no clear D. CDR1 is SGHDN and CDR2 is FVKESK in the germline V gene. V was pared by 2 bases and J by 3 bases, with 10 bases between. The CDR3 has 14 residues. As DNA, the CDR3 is TGTGCCAGCAGCCAAAAGGGCGGTGAAGAGACCCAGTACTTC. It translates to CASSQKGGEETQYF. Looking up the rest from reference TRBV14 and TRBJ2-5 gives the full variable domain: EAGVTQFPSHSVIEKGQTVTLRCDPISGHDNLYWYRRVMGKEIKFLLHFVKESKQDESGMPNNRFLAERTGGTYSTLKVQPAELEDSGVYFCASSQKGGEETQYFGPGTRLLVL.

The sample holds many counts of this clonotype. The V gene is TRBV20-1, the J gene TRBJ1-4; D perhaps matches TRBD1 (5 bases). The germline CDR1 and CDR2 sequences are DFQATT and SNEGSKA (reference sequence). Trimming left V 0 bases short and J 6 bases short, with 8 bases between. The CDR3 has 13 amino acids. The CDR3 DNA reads TGCAGTGCTAGAGATTTGACAGATGAAAAACTGTTTTTT. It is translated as CSARDLTDEKLFF.

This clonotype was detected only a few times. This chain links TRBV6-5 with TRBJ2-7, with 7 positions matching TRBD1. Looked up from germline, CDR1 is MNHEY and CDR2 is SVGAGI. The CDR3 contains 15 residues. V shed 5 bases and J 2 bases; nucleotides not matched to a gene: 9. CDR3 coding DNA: TGTGCCAGCAGTCCACCGGGACAGCCGCCCTACGAGCAGTACTTC. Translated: CASSPPGQPPYEQYF.

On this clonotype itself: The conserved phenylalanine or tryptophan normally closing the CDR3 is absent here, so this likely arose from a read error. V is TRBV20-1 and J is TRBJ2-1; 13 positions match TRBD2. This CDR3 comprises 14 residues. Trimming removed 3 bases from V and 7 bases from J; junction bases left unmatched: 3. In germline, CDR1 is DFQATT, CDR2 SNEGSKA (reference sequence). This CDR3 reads CSASGLAGENEQFV. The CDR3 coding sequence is TGCAGTGCTAGTGGACTAGCGGGGGAAAATGAGCAGTTCGTC.

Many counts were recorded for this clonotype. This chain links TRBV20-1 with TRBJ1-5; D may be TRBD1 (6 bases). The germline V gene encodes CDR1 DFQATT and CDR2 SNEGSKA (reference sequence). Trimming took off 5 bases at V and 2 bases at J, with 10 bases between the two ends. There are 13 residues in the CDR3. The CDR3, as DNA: TGCAGTGCTTCCCGACAGGGCAATCAGCCCCAGCATTTT. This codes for CSASRQGNQPQHF.

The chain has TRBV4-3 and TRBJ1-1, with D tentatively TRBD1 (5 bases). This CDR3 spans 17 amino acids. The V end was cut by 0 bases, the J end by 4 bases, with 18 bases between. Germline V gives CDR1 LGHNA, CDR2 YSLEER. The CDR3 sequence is CASSQEGRADLSTEAFF. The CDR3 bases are TGCGCCAGCAGCCAAGAGGGGCGCGCAGATTTGAGCACTGAAGCTTTCTTT.

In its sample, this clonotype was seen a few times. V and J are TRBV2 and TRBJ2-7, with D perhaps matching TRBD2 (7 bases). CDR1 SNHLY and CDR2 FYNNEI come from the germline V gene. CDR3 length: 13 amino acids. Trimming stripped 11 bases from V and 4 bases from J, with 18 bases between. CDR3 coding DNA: TGTGCCGAGGGGGGGGGCACTTATTACGAGCAGTACTTC. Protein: CAEGGGTYYEQYF.

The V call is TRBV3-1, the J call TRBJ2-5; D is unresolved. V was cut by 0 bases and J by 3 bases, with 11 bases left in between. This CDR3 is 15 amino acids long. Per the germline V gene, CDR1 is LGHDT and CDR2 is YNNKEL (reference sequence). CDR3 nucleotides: TGTGCCAGCAGCCAAGACAGCAGAGTAGAAGAGACCCAGTACTTC. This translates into CASSQDSRVEETQYF.

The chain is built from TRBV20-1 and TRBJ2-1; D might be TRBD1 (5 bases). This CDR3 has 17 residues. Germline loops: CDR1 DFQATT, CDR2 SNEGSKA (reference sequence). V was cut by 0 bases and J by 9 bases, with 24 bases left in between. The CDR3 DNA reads TGCAGTGCTAGAGATAGTGGGGCTGCAGAATTAAGGCGTGAGCAGTTCTTC. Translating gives CSARDSGAAELRREQFF.